One T cell receptor (beta chain) is described in this entry. Its matching antigen is unknown. Produced via immunoSEQ multiplex PCR; TCRdb's table is partial and in-frame only. Found here are tens of thousands of clones, around 85% of them singletons; the top ten hold over 0.6%. The data were taken from a study of a mutant IDH1 vaccine in newly diagnosed glioma. As for the study in general: Treated individuals were 62.5% male and about 38% female, averaging 40.4 years of age. Patients arrived already treated with radiotherapy, temozolomide, or both, most having had both. Notes on the study in general: Changes in the top peripheral T cell clonotypes seemingly had no bearing on pseudoprogression.

The CDR3 totals 14 residues. Per germline, CDR1 MDHEN and CDR2 SYDVKM. Trimming took 6 bases from V and 4 from J, leaving 16 bases between them. The time point is: week 23, last vaccination. A 20-mer mutant IDH1 peptide at 300 ug was injected subcutaneously with topical imiquimod. The V and J genes are TRBV28 and TRBJ2-7; tentatively, D is TRBD2 (5 bases). The TCR comes from a woman in her forties or fifties with glioma. The material sequenced was PBMCs, taken from a glioma patient whose treatment included an IDH1 peptide vaccine. CDR3 bases: TGTGCCAGCAGCCCCGCCCGGGAAGGATACGAGCAGTACTTC. Translated, it gives CASSPAREGYEQYF.